This T cell receptor beta chain is from a study of blood T cell repertoires in COVID-19. Study information: Samples of COVID-19 (acute and convalescent) were obtained from the United States, Italy and Spain.

Germline V gives CDR1 LNHDA, CDR2 SQIVND (reference sequence). Trimming cost V 7 bases and J 4 bases; bases outside gene matches: 6. The CDR3 is made up of 13 amino acids. Assay used: immunoSEQ multiplex PCR; TCRdb lists only in-frame clones, some missing. The sample has about 140,000 clones; around 72% are singletons. The sample consisted of peripheral blood. The receptor comes from a woman aged 55-70 years with acute or convalescent COVID-19. V is TRBV19 and J is TRBJ1-2, with 7 bases that match TRBD1. CDR3 DNA: TGTGCCAGTAAACCCGACAGGGCCTATGGCTACACCTTC. Amino acid sequence: CASKPDRAYGYTF.